This TCR beta chain came from a study of OX40 agonist ivuxolimab in advanced cancers. This table comes from immunoSEQ multiplex PCR, and its TCRdb copy is limited to in-frame clones, with some not included. The sample lists about 52,000 clones, approximately 83% occurring once. This clone has a single count. Trimming took off 8 bases at V and 2 bases at J, with 13 bases between the two ends. This CDR3 has 13 residues. Germline V gene sequence: CDR1 MDHEN, CDR2 SYDVKM. The TCR comes from an adult with an advanced solid tumor such as melanoma, head and neck, liver or kidney cancer. The V and J genes are TRBV28 and TRBJ2-7, with D maybe TRBD1 (5 bases). The input for sequencing was CD4+ or CD8+ T cells sorted from blood, taken in a trial of the OX40 agonist ivuxolimab. CDR3 loop: CASAQQAPYEQYF. CDR3 DNA: TGTGCCAGCGCCCAACAGGCCCCCTACGAGCAGTACTTC.